A selection of T cell receptor beta chains follows, all from one sample in a study of blood T cell repertoires in COVID-19. Assay: immunoSEQ multiplex PCR; the TCRdb copy retains only in-frame clones and omits some. The data show roughly 100,000 clones, with approximately 82% seen just once and 3.5% to 5% held by the top ten. Material for sequencing was peripheral blood. The receptor source for this set is a man aged 55 to 69 with acute or convalescent COVID-19. The CDR3 runs from the conserved cysteine through the conserved F or W. The D gene is left open where the match is weak. Clone sizes are given selectively: once, few, many, or a class where the clone is expanded.

>TRBD2|-|TRBV6-6|TRBJ2-2
CAARSGGKGELFF
TGTGCCGCACGATCGGGGGGGAAAGGGGAGCTGTTTTTT
>TRBD1|-|TRBV18|TRBJ1-1
CASSRQGTEAFF
TGTGCCAGCTCTCGACAGGGGACTGAAGCTTTCTTT
>-|once|TRBV2|TRBJ2-5
CASREQVWETQYF
TGTGCCAGCAGGGAACAGGTTTGGGAGACCCAGTACTTC
>-|-|TRBV5-4|TRBJ1-1
CASSLVGNRNTEAFF
TGTGCCAGCAGCTTGGTCGGGAATCGGAACACTGAAGCTTTCTTT
>-|-|TRBV11-2|TRBJ1-1
CASSPYTEAFF
TGTGCCAGCAGCCCCTACACTGAAGCTTTCTTT
>TRBD1|-|TRBV7-9|TRBJ2-2
CASSLSTGGSGELFF
TGTGCCAGCAGCTTAAGCACAGGGGGTTCCGGGGAGCTGTTTTTT
>-|few|TRBV3-1/TRBV3-2|TRBJ1-6
CASSQVGQWRNSPLHF
TGTGCCAGCAGCCAAGTCGGACAGTGGCGAAATTCACCCCTCCACTTT
>-|-|TRBV6-5|TRBJ1-1
CASSYSQGSGTEAFF
TGTGCCAGCAGTTACTCGCAGGGGAGCGGCACTGAAGCTTTCTTT
>TRBD1|-|TRBV19|TRBJ1-6
CASTTDNRGSPLHF
TGTGCCAGTACAACGGATAACAGGGGCTCACCCCTCCACTTT
>TRBD2|-|TRBV2|TRBJ2-1
CASSESGTSGSNEQFF
TGTGCCAGCAGTGAATCCGGGACTAGCGGGAGCAATGAGCAGTTCTTC
>TRBD2|-|TRBV7-8|TRBJ2-3
CASSSLAAITDTQYF
TGTGCCAGCAGCTCACTAGCGGCCATCACAGATACGCAGTATTTT
>-|-|TRBV24-1|TRBJ2-3
CATSDFQGPVPDTQYF
TGTGCCACCAGTGATTTTCAGGGCCCCGTCCCAGATACGCAGTATTTT
>TRBD1|-|TRBV5-1|TRBJ2-3
CASSPGQGAQYF
TGCGCCAGCAGTCCCGGACAGGGCGCGCAGTATTTT
>-|-|TRBV30|TRBJ1-1
CAWSPKDVPGAFF
TGTGCCTGGAGTCCAAAGGATGTCCCGGGGGCTTTCTTT
>-|-|TRBV2|TRBJ1-6
CASCLLLTLNSPLHF
TGTGCCAGCTGTCTTCTATTAACCCTAAATTCACCCCTCCACTTT
>-|-|TRBV12-1|TRBJ2-1
CASRVRNRGPRFNEQFF
TGTGCCAGCAGGGTCCGGAACAGGGGGCCGAGGTTCAATGAGCAGTTCTTC
>-|-|TRBV10-3|TRBJ1-2
CAIRQGSGYTF
TGTGCCATCAGGCAGGGCTCCGGCTACACCTTC
>TRBD1|-|TRBV6-5|TRBJ1-1
CATAPTGIVTEAFF
TGTGCCACCGCACCGACAGGGATCGTAACTGAAGCTTTCTTT
>TRBD2|-|TRBV19|TRBJ2-1
CASSLTWGLAGANEQFF
TGTGCCAGTAGTCTAACCTGGGGACTAGCGGGAGCTAATGAGCAGTTCTTC
>TRBD1|-|TRBV7-2|TRBJ1-2
CASSLGGQGARGYTF
TGTGCCAGCAGCTTAGGGGGTCAGGGGGCGCGCGGCTACACCTTC